This TCR beta chain was found in a study of blood T cell repertoires in COVID-19. For the study at large: PBMCs, B-cell-depleted T cells, or T cells provided the cDNA or gDNA that made up the material.

The CDR3 contains 14 residues. Germline CDR1 and CDR2: ENHRY and SYGVKD. The V and J ends lost 4 bases and 5 bases, in that order; junction bases with no gene match: 2. Original analysis: For nucleated cells, counts were estimated from reference gene primer amplification. TCRdb keeps only in-frame clones here, not all; method: immunoSEQ multiplex PCR. The DNA was the basis for D and trimming; V, J and clone size are from that table. The sample shows some 25,000 clones, 85% to 95% of them seen only once. This receptor was identified in a human donor in a cohort sampled during active COVID-19. V gene TRBV10-3 combines with J gene TRBJ2-1, with 10 bases lining up with TRBD2. Specimen: peripheral blood. The CDR3 sequence: CAISGTSGNNEQFF. As DNA, the CDR3 is TGTGCCATCAGTGGCACTAGCGGGAACAATGAGCAGTTCTTC.